The 14 T cell receptor beta chains below were found in one sample sequenced in a study of CD8+CD57+ T cells in acquired aplastic anemia. It was genomic DNA that served as the template for profiling TCR beta VDJ and CDR3. TCRdb re-analysed the reads in MiXCR, keeping a single row per CDR3 protein. This table has 120,000 or so distinct CDR3 sequences, less than 50% appearing once. Previously, flow cytometry had revealed CD8+CD57+ cell expansion in the patients chosen for sequencing. The sequenced material came from sorted CD4+, CD8+, or CD8+CD57+ T cells (not recorded which) from PBMCs. These receptors came from a human donor with aplastic anemia.

This clonotype occurred many times. This chain joins TRBV19 and TRBJ2-1; the D is unclear. Per germline, CDR1 LNHDA and CDR2 SQIVND (reference sequence). V lost 5 bases to trimming and J lost 3 bases, with 11 bases between them. The CDR3 runs 14 residues. Here the CDR3 DNA reads TGTGCCAGTAGTCTTAGGACGGGCTACAATGAGCAGTTCTTC. Translation gives CASSLRTGYNEQFF.

This clonotype was seen ten or more times. CDR3 amino acids: CASSSSSSGANVLTF. CDR3 coding DNA: TGTGCCAGCAGTTCCTCAAGCTCTGGGGCCAACGTCCTGACTTTC. The V gene is TRBV28, the J gene TRBJ2-6; D uncertain. V shed 4 bases and J shed 0 bases, with 7 bases lying between them. Germline V gives CDR1 MDHEN, CDR2 SYDVKM. CDR3 length: 15 residues.

In this sample, this clonotype turned up many times. The rearrangement links TRBV5-6 to TRBJ1-1; 7 bases map to TRBD1. CDR3 size: 14 residues. From germline, CDR1 is SGHDT and CDR2 YYEEEE. V shed 3 bases, J shed 6 bases, and the junction held 8 bases outside the gene matches. The CDR3 loop is CASSSDRVVPEAFF. For the CDR3, the DNA is TGTGCCAGCAGCTCCGACAGGGTGGTACCTGAAGCTTTCTTT.

A note on this clonotype: Since the CDR3 does not end with the conserved phenylalanine or tryptophan, this likely comes from a read error. The genes are TRBV15 and TRBJ1-1; D is possibly TRBD1 (5 bases). CDR1 LNHNV and CDR2 YYDKDF come from the germline V gene (reference sequence). The CDR3 is made up of 14 amino acids. CDR3 sequence (DNA): TGTGCCACCAGCCTATCCGGGGGGAACACCGAAGCTTTCTCT. It specifies CATSLSGGNTEAFS.

Comment on this clonotype: This could be a read error, since a much larger clone is one nucleotide away. The CDR3 ends on some other residue instead of the conserved phenylalanine or tryptophan, so this is likely a read error. The rearrangement links TRBV20-1 to TRBJ2-1; D uncertain. The V end lost 5 bases, the J end lost 3 bases, and 8 bases lay between the germline ends. The germline CDR1 and CDR2 sequences are DFQATT and SNEGSKA (reference sequence). The CDR3 sequence is 12 residues long. DNA for the CDR3: TGCAGTGCTGACTTCAACTACAATGAGCAGTTCCTC. Translating gives CSADFNYNEQFL.

The chain carries TRBV19 and TRBJ1-5; D remains ambiguous. V was shortened by 5 bases and J by 6 bases, with 11 bases between the two germline ends. The CDR3 sequence is 13 residues long. Germline assignment: CDR1 LNHDA and CDR2 SQIVND (reference sequence). In DNA, the CDR3 is TGTGCCAGTAGTGATGGGGAGGGTCAGCCCCAGCATTTT. This encodes CASSDGEGQPQHF.

This clonotype was counted ten times or more. The chain combines TRBV5-1 with TRBJ1-1; 7 positions agree with TRBD1. The CDR3 sequence is 12 residues long. Trimming took 4 bases from V and 9 from J; bases not matched to a gene: 6. Germline assignment: CDR1 SGHRS and CDR2 YFSETQ. The DNA for the CDR3 is TGCGCCAGCAGCCTCCCGACAGGGCAAGCTTTCTTT. Its protein product is CASSLPTGQAFF.

This clonotype appeared many times. V usage is TRBV2 and J usage is TRBJ2-7, with 7 bases matching TRBD1. Germline CDR1 reads SNHLY; CDR2 reads FYNNEI. V was clipped by 8 bases and J by 2 bases; unmatched bases: 12. This CDR3 spans 15 amino acids. The chain's CDR3 is CASGTGQQITYEQYV. CDR3 bases: TGTGCCAGCGGAACGGGACAGCAAATAACCTACGAGCAGTACGTC.

There are many counts of this clonotype. The rearrangement joins TRBV7-9 to TRBJ1-1; 9 nucleotides agree with TRBD1. The CDR3 spans 12 residues. The V gene's germline CDR1 is SEHNR and CDR2 FQNEAQ (reference sequence). The J segment lost 10 bases and the V segment lost 5 bases, leaving 5 bases of the junction unmatched. CDR3 loop: CASSIRTGVAFF. The CDR3 DNA follows: TGTGCCAGCAGCATACGGACAGGGGTAGCTTTCTTT.

This clonotype was recorded at least ten times. The chain carries TRBV29-1 and TRBJ2-6; D may match TRBD1 or TRBD2 (5 bases each). V was pared by 8 bases and J by 2 bases, with 16 bases between. From germline, CDR1 is SQVTM and CDR2 ANQGSEA. CDR3 size: 15 residues. Here the CDR3 reads CSPSGGVPGANVLTF. CDR3 bases: TGCAGCCCGAGTGGGGGAGTGCCTGGGGCCAACGTCCTGACTTTC.

As to this clonotype: An end of the junction does not agree with germline; a read error may underlie this. The CDR3 reads CSVEGLAEAFF. CDR3 nucleotides: TGCAGCGTGGAAGGACTGGCTGAAGCTTTCTTT. The V and J genes are TRBV29-1 and TRBJ1-1; unclear D gene. The length of the CDR3 is 11 residues. The germline gives CDR1 SQVTM, CDR2 ANQGSEA.

J is TRBJ2-2 and V is TRBV2; a possible D gene is TRBD2 (7 bases). The CDR3 spans 15 residues. Trimming shortened V by 7 bases and J by 5 bases, and 17 bases separated the two germline ends. The germline gives CDR1 SNHLY, CDR2 FYNNEI. CDR3 nucleotide sequence: TGTGCCAGCACCCTGGGGGGGGCGGGGACCGGGGAGCTGTTTTTT. Amino acid sequence: CASTLGGAGTGELFF.

This clonotype was seen at least ten times. The rearrangement uses TRBV20-1 and TRBJ2-1, with no clear D. The CDR3 covers 11 residues. Trimming pared 6 bases from V and 6 bases from J, leaving 9 bases between. Germline V gene sequence: CDR1 DFQATT, CDR2 SNEGSKA (reference sequence). The CDR3 nucleotides are TGCAGTGCGACTCCGGGCAATGAGCAGTTCTTC. Encoded protein: CSATPGNEQFF.

This chain connects TRBV28 to TRBJ2-7; perhaps TRBD1 as D (5 bases). The V gene's germline CDR1 is MDHEN and CDR2 SYDVKM. The CDR3 contains 13 residues. V lost 5 bases and J lost 4, with 12 bases in between. The CDR3 DNA is TGTGCCAGCAGTAACAGGTTTACTTACGAGCAGTACTTC. As protein: CASSNRFTYEQYF.